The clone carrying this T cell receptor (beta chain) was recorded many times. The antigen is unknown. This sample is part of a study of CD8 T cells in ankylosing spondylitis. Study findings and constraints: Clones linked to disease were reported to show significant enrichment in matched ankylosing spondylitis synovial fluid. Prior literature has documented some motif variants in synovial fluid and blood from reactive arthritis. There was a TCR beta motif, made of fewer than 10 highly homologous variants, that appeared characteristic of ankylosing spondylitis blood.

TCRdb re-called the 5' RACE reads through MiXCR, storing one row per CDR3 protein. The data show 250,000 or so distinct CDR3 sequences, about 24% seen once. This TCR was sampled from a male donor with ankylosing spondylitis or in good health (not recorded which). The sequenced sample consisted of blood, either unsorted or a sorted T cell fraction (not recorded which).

The CDR3 DNA is TGTGCCAGCGCAAGACGGCGGGGGAGGGAACAAGAGACCCAGTACTTC. This encodes CASARRRGREQETQYF. The chain has TRBV7-2 and TRBJ2-5; 7 positions match TRBD2. The CDR3 has 16 residues. Losses at the gene ends were 8 bases for V and 2 bases for J; bases not matched to a gene: 14. In germline, CDR1 is SGHTA, CDR2 FQGNSA.